The present TCR beta chain was sequenced within a study of OX40 agonist ivuxolimab in advanced cancers. Study in general: Age averaged 60 years (range roughly 23 to 90), and less than 85% were male.

The J segment lost 1 base and the V segment lost 4 bases, leaving 3 bases of the junction unmatched. The CDR3 loop spans 15 amino acids. Germline values: CDR1 SGHRS, CDR2 YFSETQ. Sequencing used immunoSEQ multiplex PCR; TCRdb keeps in-frame clones, though not all of them. Of under 85,000 clones listed, roughly four fifths are singletons. The TCR sequence derives from an adult with an advanced solid tumor such as melanoma, head and neck, liver or kidney cancer. Sequences were derived from CD4+ or CD8+ T cells sorted from blood, sampled in a trial of the OX40 agonist ivuxolimab. The J gene is TRBJ1-4, the V gene TRBV5-1; 8 nucleotides align to TRBD1. The DNA for the CDR3 is TGCGCCAGCAGCGGACAGGGAGAAACTAATGAAAAACTGTTTTTT. This encodes CASSGQGETNEKLFF.